This T cell receptor beta chain is from a study of shared clonotypes between healthy human individuals. The assay was immunoSEQ multiplex PCR, and TCRdb's table has in-frame clones only and misses some. The table includes around 2,000,000 clones, about 95% detected once. Trimming cost V 0 bases and J 5 bases; bases outside gene matches: 5. CDR3 size: 15 residues. Germline CDR1 reads SGHRS; CDR2 reads YFSETQ. CD45RO-negative, CCR7-positively selected cells formed the naive CD8 fraction, excluding terminally differentiated effector memory CD45RA+ cells. The chain is built from TRBV5-1 and TRBJ2-1, with TRBD2 identical over 7 bases. This TCR came from a man aged 18-30 years in good health. The sequenced sample consisted of naive CD8+ T cells sorted from blood. The DNA for the CDR3 is TGCGCCAGCAGCTTGGGCCTAGCGGTAGACAATGAGCAGTTCTTC. This gives the protein CASSLGLAVDNEQFF.